This T cell receptor (beta chain) was captured in a study of shared T cell receptors in the human thymus. This CDR3 is built from 14 residues. Germline trimming cut 3 bases from V and 4 bases from J; bases unmatched to any gene: 4. The germline CDR1 and CDR2 sequences are KGHSH and LQKENI. Generated by immunoSEQ multiplex PCR, the TCRdb table keeps only in-frame clones and is missing some. Seen here are approximately 580,000 clones, approximately 78% observed once, and the top ten hold about 0.013%. In addition, the sample was reused for a study of human thymus T cells. From that paper: Healthy Finnish infants undergoing corrective surgery for congenital heart defects were used as donors. It was from resections taken during corrective heart surgery that the thymus tissue came.

The clonotype was recovered from a boy younger than two with a congenital heart defect. The chain joins TRBV18 to TRBJ2-7, with 9 nucleotides matching TRBD2. The source material was thymocytes. DNA for the CDR3: TGTGCCAGCTCACCGAAGACTAGCGGTTACGAGCAGTACTTC. Its translation: CASSPKTSGYEQYF.